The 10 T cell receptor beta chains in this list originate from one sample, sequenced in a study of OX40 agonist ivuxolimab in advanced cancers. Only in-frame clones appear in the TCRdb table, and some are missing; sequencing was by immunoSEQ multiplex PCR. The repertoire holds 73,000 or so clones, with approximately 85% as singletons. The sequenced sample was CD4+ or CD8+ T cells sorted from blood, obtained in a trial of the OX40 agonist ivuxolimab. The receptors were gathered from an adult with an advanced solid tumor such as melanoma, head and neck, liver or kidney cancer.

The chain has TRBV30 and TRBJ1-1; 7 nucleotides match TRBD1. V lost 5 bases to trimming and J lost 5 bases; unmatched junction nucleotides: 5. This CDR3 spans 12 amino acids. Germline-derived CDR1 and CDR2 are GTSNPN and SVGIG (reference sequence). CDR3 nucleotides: TGTGCCTGGCGACAGGGTGGGACTGAAGCTTTCTTT. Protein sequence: CAWRQGGTEAFF.

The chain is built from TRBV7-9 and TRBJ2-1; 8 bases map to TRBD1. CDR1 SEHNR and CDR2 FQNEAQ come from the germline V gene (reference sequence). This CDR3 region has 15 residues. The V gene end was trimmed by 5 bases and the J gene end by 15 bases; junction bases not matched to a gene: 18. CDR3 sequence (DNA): TGTGCCAGCAGCCGTGGGACAGGTGGAGGGGGCAGAATGTTCTTC. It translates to CASSRGTGGGGRMFF. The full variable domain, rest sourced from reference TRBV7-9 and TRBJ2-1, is DTGVSQNPRHKITKRGQNVTFRCDPISEHNRLYWYRQTLGQGPEFLTYFQNEAQLEKSRLLSDRFSAERPKGSFSTLEIQRTEQGDSAMYLCASSRGTGGGGRMFFGPGTRLTVL.

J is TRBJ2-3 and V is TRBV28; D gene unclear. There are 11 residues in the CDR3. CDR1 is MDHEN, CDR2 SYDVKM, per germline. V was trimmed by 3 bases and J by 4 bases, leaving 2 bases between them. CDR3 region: CASSLADTQYF. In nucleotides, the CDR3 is TGTGCCAGCAGTTTGGCAGATACGCAGTATTTT.

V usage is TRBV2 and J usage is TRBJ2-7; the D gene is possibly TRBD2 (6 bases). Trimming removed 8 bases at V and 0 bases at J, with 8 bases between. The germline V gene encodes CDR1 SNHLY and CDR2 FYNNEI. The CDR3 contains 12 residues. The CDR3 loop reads CASGDSSYEQYF. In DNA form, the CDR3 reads TGTGCCAGCGGGGACTCCTCCTACGAGCAGTACTTC.

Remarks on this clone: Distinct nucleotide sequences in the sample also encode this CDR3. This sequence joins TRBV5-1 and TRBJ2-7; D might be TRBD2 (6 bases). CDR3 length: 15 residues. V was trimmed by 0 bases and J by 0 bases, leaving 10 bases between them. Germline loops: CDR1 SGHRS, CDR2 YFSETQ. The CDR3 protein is CASSLVAGSSYEQYF. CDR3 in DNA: TGCGCCAGCAGCTTGGTTGCGGGGAGCTCCTACGAGCAGTACTTC.

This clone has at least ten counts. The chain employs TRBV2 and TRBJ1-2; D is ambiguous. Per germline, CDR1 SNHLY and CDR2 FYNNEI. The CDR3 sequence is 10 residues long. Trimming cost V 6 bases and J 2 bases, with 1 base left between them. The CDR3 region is CASRNYGYTF. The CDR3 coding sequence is TGTGCCAGCAGGAACTATGGCTACACCTTC.

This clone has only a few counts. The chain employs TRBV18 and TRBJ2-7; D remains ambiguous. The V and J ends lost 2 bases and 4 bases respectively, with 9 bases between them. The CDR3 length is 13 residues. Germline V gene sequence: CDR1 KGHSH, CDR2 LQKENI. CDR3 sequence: CASSPSEGYEQYV. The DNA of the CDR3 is TGTGCCAGCTCACCAAGTGAAGGTTACGAGCAGTACGTC.

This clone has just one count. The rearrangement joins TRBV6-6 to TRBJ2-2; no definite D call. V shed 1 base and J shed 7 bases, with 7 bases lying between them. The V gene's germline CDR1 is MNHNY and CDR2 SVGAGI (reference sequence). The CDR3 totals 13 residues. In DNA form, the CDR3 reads TGTGCCAGCAGTTACTACAAGGGCGGGGAGCTGTTTTTT. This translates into CASSYYKGGELFF.

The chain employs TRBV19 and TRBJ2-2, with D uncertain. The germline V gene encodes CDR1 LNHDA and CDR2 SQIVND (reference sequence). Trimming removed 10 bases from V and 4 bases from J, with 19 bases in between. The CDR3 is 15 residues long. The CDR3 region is CATSPQASVTGELFF. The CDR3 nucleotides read TGTGCCACCAGTCCCCAAGCCAGCGTCACCGGGGAGCTGTTTTTT.

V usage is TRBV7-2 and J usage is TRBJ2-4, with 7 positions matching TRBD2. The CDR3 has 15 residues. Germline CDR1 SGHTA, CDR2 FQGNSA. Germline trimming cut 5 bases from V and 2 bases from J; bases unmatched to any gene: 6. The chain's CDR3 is CASSPPGLTKNIQYF. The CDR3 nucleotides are TGTGCCAGCAGCCCCCCGGGACTAACCAAAAACATTCAGTACTTC.